A single sample gave rise to the 25 T cell receptor beta chains below, sequenced in a study of shared clonotypes between healthy human individuals (dated by TCRdb to the early 2020s). For the CD8 naive samples, CD45RO-negative cells were positively selected for CCR7, yielding a CD45RA+CCR7+ population from which TemRA cells were excluded. Library preparation was by the immunoSEQ multiplex PCR assay. TCRdb took over this immuneACCESS table, retaining in-frame rearrangements with V and J assigned. Such tables are incomplete; in checked studies, under half of the missing clones stem from an unresolved V gene, and the remainder is unexplained. Recorded for this sample are hundreds of thousands of clones; around 96% of them occurred a single time. About 0.11% of the sample is held by the ten biggest clonotypes. The sequenced sample consisted of naive CD8+ T cells sorted from blood. Sample cell subset or site, as interpreted from the label and publication: CD45RA+CCR7+. The receptor source for this set is a woman in her 30s in good health.

The chain links TRBV27 to TRBJ2-1; 7 bases align to TRBD1. CDR1 and CDR2 (germline): MNHEY, SMNVEV (reference sequence). The CDR3 is 14 residues long. With 5 bases clipped from V and 10 bases from J, the junction kept 11 bases outside the gene matches. CDR3 amino acids: CASSGPDRNREQFF. As DNA, the CDR3 is TGTGCCAGCAGTGGCCCGGACAGGAACCGGGAGCAGTTCTTC.

J is TRBJ2-7 and V is TRBV4-1, with a weak D call TRBD2 (5 bases). V lost 1 base and J lost 9, with 10 bases in between. The CDR3 is made up of 12 amino acids. Germline V gene lookup returns CDR1 MGHRA and CDR2 YSYEKL. CDR3 nucleotides: TGCGCCAGCAGCCAAGGGGCGGGCCCGCAGTACTTC. Translation gives CASSQGAGPQYF.

This clone was seen only once. The J gene is TRBJ2-1, the V gene TRBV14; TRBD2 matches at 7 bases. With 1 base clipped from V and 2 bases from J, the junction kept 2 bases outside the gene matches. CDR1 is SGHDN and CDR2 is FVKESK in the germline V gene. The CDR3 has 15 amino acids. CDR3 residues: CASSQGAGAYNEQFF. DNA for the CDR3: TGTGCCAGCAGCCAAGGGGCGGGGGCCTACAATGAGCAGTTCTTC. Together with reference TRBV14 and TRBJ2-1, the CDR3 gives the full variable domain: EAGVTQFPSHSVIEKGQTVTLRCDPISGHDNLYWYRRVMGKEIKFLLHFVKESKQDESGMPNNRFLAERTGGTYSTLKVQPAELEDSGVYFCASSQGAGAYNEQFFGPGTRLTVL.

This sequence joins TRBV7-8 and TRBJ1-5, with 7 bases that match TRBD1. CDR1 is SGHVS and CDR2 is FQNEAQ in the germline V gene. CDR3 length: 14 residues. With V trimmed by 1 base and J by 7 bases, 4 bases remained unmatched. CDR3 sequence: CASSLGQGGQPQHF. The CDR3 DNA sequence: TGTGCCAGCAGCTTAGGACAGGGCGGGCAGCCCCAGCATTTT.

V and J are TRBV7-8 and TRBJ1-1, with D perhaps matching TRBD1 (5 bases). From germline, CDR1 is SGHVS and CDR2 FQNEAQ. The CDR3 loop spans 16 amino acids. V gave up 0 bases and J gave up 3 bases, with 14 bases separating them. The CDR3 is CASSLARGFRHTEAFF. Here the CDR3 DNA reads TGTGCCAGCAGCTTAGCACGGGGGTTCCGACACACTGAAGCTTTCTTT.

V is TRBV11-2 and J is TRBJ2-7; D gene ambiguous. The CDR3 consists of 12 residues. V was trimmed by 2 bases and J by 4 bases, leaving 6 bases between them. CDR1 is SGHAT and CDR2 is FQNNGV in the germline V gene. The CDR3 is CASSLPDYEQYF. DNA for the CDR3: TGTGCCAGCAGCTTACCTGATTACGAGCAGTACTTC.

The chain recombines TRBV2 with TRBJ2-2; D may be TRBD2 (5 bases). The V end lost 7 bases, the J end lost 0 bases, and 18 bases lay between the germline ends. CDR1 is SNHLY and CDR2 is FYNNEI in the germline V gene. The CDR3 has 17 amino acids. The CDR3 loop is CASTERRLAANTGELFF. CDR3 DNA: TGTGCCAGCACCGAGAGGCGGCTAGCAGCGAACACCGGGGAGCTGTTTTTT.

In regard to this clone: The sample contains more than one DNA sequence encoding this CDR3. The chain combines TRBV5-4 with TRBJ2-5; unclear D gene. The germline V gene encodes CDR1 SGHNT and CDR2 YYREEE (reference sequence). The CDR3 is 13 amino acids. Trimming pared 0 bases from V and 3 bases from J, leaving 6 bases between. The DNA of the CDR3 is TGTGCCAGCAGCTTGGACTCCGAAGAGACCCAGTACTTC. Encoded protein: CASSLDSEETQYF. The full variable domain, with the rest looked up from reference TRBV5-4 and TRBJ2-5, is ETGVTQSPTHLIKTRGQQVTLRCSSQSGHNTVSWYQQALGQGPQFIFQYYREEENGRGNFPPRFSGLQFPNYSSELNVNALELDDSALYLCASSLDSEETQYFGPGTRLLVL.

The V gene is TRBV28, the J gene TRBJ2-1; 13 nucleotides match TRBD2. This CDR3 has 19 amino acids. The J segment lost 1 base and the V segment lost 3 bases, leaving 9 bases of the junction unmatched. Germline loops: CDR1 MDHEN, CDR2 SYDVKM. CDR3: CASSFLLAGGEESYNEQFF. For the CDR3, the DNA is TGTGCCAGCAGTTTTTTACTAGCGGGAGGGGAGGAGTCCTACAATGAGCAGTTCTTC.

This chain connects TRBV19 to TRBJ2-7; 10 bases agree with TRBD1. With 5 bases clipped from V and 0 bases from J, the junction kept 4 bases outside the gene matches. CDR1 and CDR2 from the germline V gene are LNHDA and SQIVND (reference sequence). The CDR3 consists of 15 residues. Here the CDR3 reads CASSWGQGNSYEQYF. The CDR3 bases are TGTGCCAGTAGTTGGGGACAGGGGAACTCCTACGAGCAGTACTTC.

J is TRBJ2-7 and V is TRBV21-1. TRBV21-1 is a known pseudogene. There are 14 residues in the CDR3. CDR3 DNA sequence: TGTGCCAGCACAGGCCGGACGGACTCCTACGAGCAGTACTTC. This translates into CASTGRTDSYEQYF.

This clone was seen only once. The chain links TRBV9 to TRBJ1-2; no clear D. The CDR3 spans 12 residues. Trimming pared 3 bases from V and 2 bases from J, leaving 5 bases between. Germline V gene sequence: CDR1 SGDLS, CDR2 YYNGEE. CDR3 in DNA: TGTGCCAGCAGCGGGATAAACTATGGCTACACCTTC. This translates into CASSGINYGYTF.

J is TRBJ2-1 and V is TRBV27, with 8 bases matching TRBD2. Germline CDR1 MNHEY, CDR2 SMNVEV (reference sequence). Trimming at V came to 4 bases and at J to 2 bases, leaving 4 bases not matched to a gene. The CDR3 length is 15 residues. CDR3 region: CASSYAGGPYNEQFF. CDR3 nucleotide sequence: TGTGCCAGCAGTTATGCGGGAGGACCCTACAATGAGCAGTTCTTC.

The gene calls are TRBV15 and TRBJ1-4; possibly TRBD1 for D (5 bases). This CDR3 spans 17 amino acids. The germline V gene encodes CDR1 LNHNV and CDR2 YYDKDF (reference sequence). Trimming cost V 0 bases and J 3 bases, with 14 bases left between them. The CDR3 here is CATSRDRYGGSNEKLFF. The CDR3 DNA is TGTGCCACCAGCAGAGATAGATACGGGGGGTCTAATGAAAAACTGTTTTTT.

The V and J genes are TRBV6-5 and TRBJ1-1; D may be TRBD1 (5 bases). V was pared by 0 bases and J by 4 bases, with 12 bases between. CDR1 is MNHEY and CDR2 is SVGAGI in the germline V gene. CDR3 length: 15 residues. CDR3: CASSYSGQGGTEAFF. CDR3 coding DNA: TGTGCCAGCAGTTACTCAGGGCAGGGCGGCACTGAAGCTTTCTTT.

The chain recombines TRBV11-2 with TRBJ2-7, with D maybe TRBD2 (5 bases). Trimming removed 5 bases from V and 6 bases from J, with 14 bases in between. Germline V gene data show CDR1 as SGHAT and CDR2 as FQNNGV. The CDR3 contains 13 residues. The CDR3, as DNA: TGTGCCAGCAGCCCCCACCAGGACTTCGAGCAGTACTTC. It translates to CASSPHQDFEQYF.

The chain joins TRBV7-6 to TRBJ2-7, with 7 bases fitting TRBD2. The CDR3 covers 16 residues. V gave up 1 base and J gave up 2 bases; unmatched junction bases: 8. From germline, CDR1 is SGHVS and CDR2 FNYEAQ. The DNA for the CDR3 is TGTGCCAGCAGCTTAGGATCTAGCGGCGCTCCCTACGAGCAGTACTTC. As protein: CASSLGSSGAPYEQYF.

The chain links TRBV9 to TRBJ2-1, with 8 bases fitting TRBD2. CDR1 is SGDLS and CDR2 is YYNGEE in the germline V gene. The CDR3 contains 17 residues. V lost 4 bases to trimming and J lost 3 bases; unmatched junction nucleotides: 12. The CDR3 region has the DNA TGTGCCAGCAGCACCCCCGTGAACGGGGGGGACTACAATGAGCAGTTCTTC. Encoded protein: CASSTPVNGGDYNEQFF.

The chain links TRBV15 to TRBJ2-6, with 7 bases that match TRBD1. CDR3 length equals 16 residues. Germline CDR1 and CDR2: LNHNV and YYDKDF (reference sequence). V shed 3 bases and J 2 bases; nucleotides not matched to a gene: 4. This chain's CDR3 is CATSREGGTGANVLTF. The CDR3 bases are TGTGCCACCAGCAGGGAAGGGGGCACTGGGGCCAACGTCCTGACTTTC.

This clone was seen only once. The rearrangement joins TRBV29-1 to TRBJ2-3; 15 bases map to TRBD2. The J segment lost 0 bases and the V segment lost 4 bases, leaving 5 bases of the junction unmatched. The CDR3 length is 17 residues. The V gene's germline CDR1 is SQVTM and CDR2 ANQGSEA. CDR3 sequence (DNA): TGCAGCGTTGGGGGACTAGCGGGGGGACTGAGCACAGATACGCAGTATTTT. Translation: CSVGGLAGGLSTDTQYF.

J is TRBJ1-2 and V is TRBV2; 10 bases agree with TRBD1. The J segment lost 4 bases and the V segment lost 0 bases, leaving 2 bases of the junction unmatched. Germline-derived CDR1 and CDR2 are SNHLY and FYNNEI. This CDR3 is built from 15 residues. CDR3 nucleotides: TGTGCCAGCAGTGAAGCGAGGACAGGGGGCTATGGCTACACCTTC. Amino acid sequence: CASSEARTGGYGYTF.

The chain links TRBV4-1 to TRBJ1-1, with D hard to call. This CDR3 spans 15 amino acids. The V and J ends lost 0 bases and 1 base respectively, with 9 bases between them. The V gene's germline CDR1 is MGHRA and CDR2 YSYEKL. The CDR3, as DNA: TGCGCCAGCAGCCAAGAGACCGAAGGGAACACTGAAGCTTTCTTT. Translating it yields CASSQETEGNTEAFF.

The CDR3 protein is CASSIGGWADAEAFF. The DNA for the CDR3 is TGTGCCAGTAGTATCGGCGGATGGGCAGACGCTGAAGCTTTCTTT. The chain has TRBV19 and TRBJ1-1; no clear D gene. The V end was cut by 3 bases, the J end by 6 bases, with 17 bases between. The CDR3 is 15 residues long. Germline assignment: CDR1 LNHDA and CDR2 SQIVND (reference sequence). The variable domain in full, with the rest retrieved from reference TRBV19 and TRBJ1-1, is DGGITQSPKYLFRKEGQNVTLSCEQNLNHDAMYWYRQDPGQGLRLIYYSQIVNDFQKGDIAEGYSVSREKKESFPLTVTSAQKNPTAFYLCASSIGGWADAEAFFGQGTRLTVV.

The V and J genes are TRBV2 and TRBJ1-5, with D possibly being TRBD1 (5 bases). This CDR3 comprises 14 residues. The germline gives CDR1 SNHLY, CDR2 FYNNEI. V lost 2 bases and J 5 bases, leaving 10 bases between the germline ends. The CDR3 region is CASSELGGDQPQHF. CDR3 coding DNA: TGTGCCAGCAGTGAACTGGGGGGAGATCAGCCCCAGCATTTT.

The chain uses TRBV9 and TRBJ1-4, with D maybe TRBD1 (6 bases). CDR1 is SGDLS and CDR2 is YYNGEE in the germline V gene. V dropped 2 bases and J dropped 5 bases, with 10 bases sitting between them. The CDR3 is 14 amino acids. Here the CDR3 reads CASSVGALNEKLFF. CDR3 sequence (DNA): TGTGCCAGCAGCGTGGGGGCCCTAAATGAAAAACTGTTTTTT.